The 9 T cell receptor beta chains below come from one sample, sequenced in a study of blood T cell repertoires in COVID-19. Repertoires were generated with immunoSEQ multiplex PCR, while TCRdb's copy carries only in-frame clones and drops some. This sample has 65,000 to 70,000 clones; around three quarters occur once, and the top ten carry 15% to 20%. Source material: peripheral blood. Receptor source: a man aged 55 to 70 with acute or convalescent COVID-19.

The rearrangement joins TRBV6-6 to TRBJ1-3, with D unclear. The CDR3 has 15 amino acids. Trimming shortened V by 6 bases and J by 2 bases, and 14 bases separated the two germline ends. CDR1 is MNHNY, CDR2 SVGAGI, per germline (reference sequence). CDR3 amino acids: CASREPRATGNTIYF. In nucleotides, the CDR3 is TGTGCCAGCAGAGAACCGAGGGCGACTGGAAACACCATATATTTT.

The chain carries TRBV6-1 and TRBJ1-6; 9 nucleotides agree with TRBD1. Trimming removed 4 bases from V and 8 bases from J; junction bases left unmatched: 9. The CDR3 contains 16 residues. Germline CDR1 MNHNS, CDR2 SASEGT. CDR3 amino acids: CASSVDRGSPHSPLHF. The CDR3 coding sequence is TGTGCCAGCAGTGTGGACAGGGGTTCCCCCCATTCACCCCTCCACTTT.

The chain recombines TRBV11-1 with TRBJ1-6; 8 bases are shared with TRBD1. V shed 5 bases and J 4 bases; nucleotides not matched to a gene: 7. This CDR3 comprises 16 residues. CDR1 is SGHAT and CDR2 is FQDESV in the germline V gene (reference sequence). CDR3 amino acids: CASSLDRGDYNSPLHF. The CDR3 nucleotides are TGTGCCAGCAGCCTCGACAGGGGCGATTATAATTCACCCCTCCACTTT.

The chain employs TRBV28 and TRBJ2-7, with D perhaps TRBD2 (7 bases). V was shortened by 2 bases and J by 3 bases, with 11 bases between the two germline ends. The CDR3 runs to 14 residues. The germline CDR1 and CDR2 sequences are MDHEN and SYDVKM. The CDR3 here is CASSLHGGHYEQYF. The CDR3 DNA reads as TGTGCCAGCAGTTTACACGGGGGGCACTACGAGCAGTACTTC.

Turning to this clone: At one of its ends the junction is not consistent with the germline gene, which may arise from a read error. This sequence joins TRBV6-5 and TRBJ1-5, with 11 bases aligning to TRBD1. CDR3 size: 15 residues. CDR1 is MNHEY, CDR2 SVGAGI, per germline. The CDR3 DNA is TGTGCCAGCAGTAACTCGGGACAGGGGGGTCAGCCCCAGCATTTT. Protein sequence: CASSNSGQGGQPQHF.

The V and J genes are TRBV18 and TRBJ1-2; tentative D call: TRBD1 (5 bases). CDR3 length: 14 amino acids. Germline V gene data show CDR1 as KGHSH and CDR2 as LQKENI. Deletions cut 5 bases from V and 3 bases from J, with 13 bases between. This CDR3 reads CASSRGGTYYGYTF. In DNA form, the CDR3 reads TGTGCCAGCTCAAGAGGCGGGACCTACTATGGCTACACCTTC.

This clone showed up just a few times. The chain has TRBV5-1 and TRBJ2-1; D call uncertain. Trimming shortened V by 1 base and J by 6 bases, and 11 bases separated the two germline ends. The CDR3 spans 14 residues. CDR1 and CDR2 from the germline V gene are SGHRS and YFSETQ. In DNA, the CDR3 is TGCGCCAGCAGCTTGTCCCCATCGGGCAATGAGCAGTTCTTC. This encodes CASSLSPSGNEQFF.

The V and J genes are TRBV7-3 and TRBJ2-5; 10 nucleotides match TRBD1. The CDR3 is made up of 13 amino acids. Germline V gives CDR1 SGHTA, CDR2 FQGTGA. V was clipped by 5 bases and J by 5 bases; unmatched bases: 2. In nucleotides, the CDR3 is TGTGCCAGCAGCCGGGGACAGGGGGAGACCCAGTACTTC. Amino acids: CASSRGQGETQYF.

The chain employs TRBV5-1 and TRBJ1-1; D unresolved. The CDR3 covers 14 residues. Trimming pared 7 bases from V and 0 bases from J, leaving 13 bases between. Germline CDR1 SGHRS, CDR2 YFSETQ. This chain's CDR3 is CASSEGEVNTEAFF. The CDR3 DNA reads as TGCGCCAGCTCAGAGGGTGAGGTGAACACTGAAGCTTTCTTT. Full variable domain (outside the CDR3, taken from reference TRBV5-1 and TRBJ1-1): KAGVTQTPRYLIKTRGQQVTLSCSPISGHRSVSWYQQTPGQGLQFLFEYFSETQRNKGNFPGRFSGRQFSNSRSEMNVSTLELGDSALYLCASSEGEVNTEAFFGQGTRLTVV.